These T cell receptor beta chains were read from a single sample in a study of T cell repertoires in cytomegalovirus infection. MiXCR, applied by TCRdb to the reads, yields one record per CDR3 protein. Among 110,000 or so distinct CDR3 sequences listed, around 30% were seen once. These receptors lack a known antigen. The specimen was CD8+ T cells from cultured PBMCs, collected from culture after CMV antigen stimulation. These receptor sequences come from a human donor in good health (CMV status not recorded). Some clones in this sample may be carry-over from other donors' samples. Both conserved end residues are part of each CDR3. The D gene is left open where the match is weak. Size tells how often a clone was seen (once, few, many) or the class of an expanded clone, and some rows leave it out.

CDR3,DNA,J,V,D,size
CASSYSVGELFF,TGTGCCAGCAGTTACTCAGTCGGGGAGCTGTTTTTT,TRBJ2-2,TRBV6-2/TRBV6-3,NA,few
CASSPPSSYEQYF,TGTGCCAGCTCACCCCCATCATCCTACGAGCAGTACTTC,TRBJ2-7,TRBV18,NA,few
CASSMGLAVVLGNEQFF,TGTGCCAGCAGCATGGGACTAGCGGTAGTTTTAGGCAATGAGCAGTTCTTC,TRBJ2-1,TRBV12-3/TRBV12-4,TRBD2,many
CASSHRGVVETQYF,TGTGCCAGCAGCCACAGGGGGGTAGTGGAGACCCAGTACTTC,TRBJ2-5,TRBV12-3/TRBV12-4,TRBD1,few
CASSYDPRGYYEQYF,TGTGCCAGCAGTTATGACCCGAGGGGGTACTACGAGCAGTACTTC,TRBJ2-7,TRBV6-2/TRBV6-3,NA,few
CASSQVQSRPETQYF,TGCGCCAGCAGCCAAGTGCAAAGCCGCCCAGAGACCCAGTACTTC,TRBJ2-5,TRBV4-1,NA,NA
CASTGQGPGNEQFF,TGTGCCAGTACGGGACAGGGACCGGGCAATGAGCAGTTCTTC,TRBJ2-1,TRBV19,TRBD1,NA
CASSEGDRNTF,TGTGCCAGCAGTGAGGGGGACAGGAACACCTTC,TRBJ1-2,TRBV2,TRBD1,NA
CASRTQYRASSYNEQFF,TGTGCCAGCAGGACCCAATACAGGGCCAGCTCCTACAATGAGCAGTTCTTC,TRBJ2-1,TRBV28,NA,few
CASSFQSYNEQFF,TGTGCCAGCAGTTTTCAGTCCTACAATGAGCAGTTCTTC,TRBJ2-1,TRBV7-2,NA,many
CASSLVASAETQYF,TGTGCCAGCAGCTTAGTGGCCAGCGCGGAGACCCAGTACTTC,TRBJ2-5,TRBV7-9,NA,few
CSKSASSYNEQFF,TGCAGCAAATCCGCGAGCTCCTACAATGAGCAGTTCTTC,TRBJ2-1,TRBV29-1,NA,NA
CASKGTGVEYGYTF,TGTGCCAGCAAAGGGACAGGGGTGGAGTATGGCTACACCTTC,TRBJ1-2,TRBV12-3/TRBV12-4,TRBD1,NA
CASSEAWENTEAFF,TGTGCCAGCAGTGAAGCTTGGGAGAACACTGAAGCTTTCTTT,TRBJ1-1,TRBV2,NA,NA
CASQDRANYGYTF,TGTGCCAGTCAAGACCGGGCTAACTATGGCTACACCTTC,TRBJ1-2,TRBV19,NA,NA
CASSQTRSNTEAFF,TGCGCCAGCAGCCAGACTCGTTCGAACACTGAAGCTTTCTTT,TRBJ1-1,TRBV4-1,NA,many
CASSYSTLSKTMNTEAFF,TGTGCCAGCAGTTACTCTACTCTCTCAAAGACCATGAACACTGAAGCTTTCTTT,TRBJ1-1,TRBV6-5,NA,many
CASIEENTGELFF,TGTGCCAGCATCGAAGAGAACACCGGGGAGCTGTTTTTT,TRBJ2-2,TRBV6-1,NA,many
CASSFPLTSGGPSSTDTQYF,TGTGCCAGCAGCTTTCCTCTTACTAGCGGGGGGCCATCTAGCACAGATACGCAGTATTTT,TRBJ2-3,TRBV7-2,TRBD2,few
CASTVGGPYEQYF,TGTGCCAGCACGGTAGGGGGACCCTACGAGCAGTACTTC,TRBJ2-7,TRBV7-2,NA,many
CASSEHHPNTEAFF,TGTGCCAGCAGCGAGCATCATCCCAACACTGAAGCTTTCTTT,TRBJ1-1,TRBV7-9,NA,few
CASSHGTSGGAAYNEQFF,TGCGCCAGCAGCCACGGGACTAGCGGGGGGGCGGCCTACAATGAGCAGTTCTTC,TRBJ2-1,TRBV4-3,TRBD2,NA